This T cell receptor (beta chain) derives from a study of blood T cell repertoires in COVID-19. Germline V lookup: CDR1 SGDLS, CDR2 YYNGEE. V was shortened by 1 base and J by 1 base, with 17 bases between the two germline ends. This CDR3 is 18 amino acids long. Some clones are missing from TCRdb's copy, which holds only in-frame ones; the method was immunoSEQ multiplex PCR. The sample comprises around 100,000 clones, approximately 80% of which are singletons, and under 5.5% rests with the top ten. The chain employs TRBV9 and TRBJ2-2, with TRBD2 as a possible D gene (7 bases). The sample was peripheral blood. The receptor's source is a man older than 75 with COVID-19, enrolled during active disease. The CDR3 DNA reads TGTGCCAGCAGCGTACAGGGAGGGGGAACGTGGAACACCGGGGAGCTGTTTTTT. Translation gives CASSVQGGGTWNTGELFF.